This TCR beta chain was sequenced during a study of T-cell reconstitution after alpha-beta-depleted transplantation in children. Points from the study as a whole: T-cell numbers and diversity one year post-transplant derived largely from freshly generated T cells.

It was with unique molecular identifiers that the TCRbeta library was prepared. TCRdb re-called the PCR reads through MiXCR, storing one row per CDR3 protein. Counted here are roughly 200,000 distinct CDR3 sequences, approximately 10% occurring once; the ten biggest clones make up 28%. Germline values: CDR1 MGHRA, CDR2 YSYEKL. V dropped 1 base and J dropped 5 bases, with 6 bases sitting between them. This CDR3 has 13 residues. A few counts support this clonotype. Its cognate antigen is unknown. The chain recombines TRBV4-1 with TRBJ2-1; D is uncertain. The sample in question was PBMCs, obtained before TCRalphabeta/CD19-depleted stem cell transplant. This TCR was sampled from a child younger than two with acute myeloid leukemia, due to receive a stem cell transplant. CDR3 bases: TGCGCCAGCAGCCAAGTCTATGACAATGAGCAGTTCTTC. Translated: CASSQVYDNEQFF.